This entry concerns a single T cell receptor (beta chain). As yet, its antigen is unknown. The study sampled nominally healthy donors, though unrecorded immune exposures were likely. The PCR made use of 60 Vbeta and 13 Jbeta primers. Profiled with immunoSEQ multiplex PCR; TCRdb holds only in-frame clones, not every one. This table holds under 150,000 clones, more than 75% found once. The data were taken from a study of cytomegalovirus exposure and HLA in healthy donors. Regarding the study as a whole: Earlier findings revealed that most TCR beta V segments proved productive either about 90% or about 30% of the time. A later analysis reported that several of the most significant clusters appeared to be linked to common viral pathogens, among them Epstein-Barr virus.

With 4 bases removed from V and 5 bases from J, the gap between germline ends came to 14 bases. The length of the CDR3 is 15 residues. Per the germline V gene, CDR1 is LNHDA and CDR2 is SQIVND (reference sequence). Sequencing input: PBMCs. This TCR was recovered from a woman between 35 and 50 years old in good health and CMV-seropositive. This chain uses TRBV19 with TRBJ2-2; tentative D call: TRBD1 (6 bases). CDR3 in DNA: TGTGCCAGTAGTACAACCGGGACAACGACCGGGGAGCTGTTTTTT. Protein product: CASSTTGTTTGELFF.